These 5 T cell receptor beta chains share one sample of origin, sequenced in a study of T cell responses to AZD1222 COVID-19 vaccine. The table came from immunoSEQ multiplex PCR; TCRdb's copy has only in-frame clones and leaves some out. The table includes 130,000 or so clones, about 93% detected once. Sample: peripheral blood, taken 28 days after the second AZD1222 dose. The receptor set was obtained from an adult who received the AZD1222 COVID-19 vaccine.

This rearrangement joins TRBV2 to TRBJ2-7, with D tentatively TRBD1 (6 bases). The CDR3 is made up of 15 amino acids. V was shortened by 7 bases and J by 2 bases, with 18 bases between the two germline ends. Germline-derived CDR1 and CDR2 are SNHLY and FYNNEI. The CDR3 reads CASTHRVPFTYEQYF. DNA for the CDR3: TGTGCCAGCACCCACAGGGTCCCCTTCACCTACGAGCAGTACTTC.

The genes are TRBV2 and TRBJ2-1, with D possibly matching TRBD1 (5 bases). Between the trimmed V and J ends, which lost 7 bases and 2 bases, there was a span of 9 bases. The CDR3 length is 13 residues. CDR1 SNHLY and CDR2 FYNNEI come from the germline V gene. CDR3 protein: CASMRQTYNEQFF. CDR3 nucleotides: TGTGCCAGCATGAGACAGACCTACAATGAGCAGTTCTTC.

This chain joins TRBV2 and TRBJ2-7, with D unresolved. Trimming took 0 bases from V and 3 from J, leaving 0 bases between them. The CDR3 is 11 residues long. The germline V gene encodes CDR1 SNHLY and CDR2 FYNNEI. CDR3 residues: CASSEAYEQYF. The CDR3 coding sequence is TGTGCCAGCAGTGAAGCCTACGAGCAGTACTTC.

This clone is large in the sample. In the same sample, other DNA sequences code for this CDR3. The chain employs TRBV7-2 and TRBJ2-1; 14 positions agree with TRBD2. This CDR3 region has 15 residues. V lost 5 bases and J lost 6; bases outside the gene matches: 3. The germline V gene encodes CDR1 SGHTA and CDR2 FQGNSA. CDR3 nucleotides: TGTGCCAGCAGCCAGGGACTAGCGGGGGCCAATGAGCAGTTCTTC. Its translation: CASSQGLAGANEQFF.

The chain employs TRBV6-5 and TRBJ2-1; D gene unclear. The germline gives CDR1 MNHEY, CDR2 SVGAGI. The CDR3 extends over 13 amino acids. The V end lost 0 bases, the J end lost 9 bases, and 9 bases lay between the germline ends. The CDR3 region has the DNA TGTGCCAGCAGTTACTCGAATAGGGCTGAGCAGTTCTTC. This translates into CASSYSNRAEQFF.